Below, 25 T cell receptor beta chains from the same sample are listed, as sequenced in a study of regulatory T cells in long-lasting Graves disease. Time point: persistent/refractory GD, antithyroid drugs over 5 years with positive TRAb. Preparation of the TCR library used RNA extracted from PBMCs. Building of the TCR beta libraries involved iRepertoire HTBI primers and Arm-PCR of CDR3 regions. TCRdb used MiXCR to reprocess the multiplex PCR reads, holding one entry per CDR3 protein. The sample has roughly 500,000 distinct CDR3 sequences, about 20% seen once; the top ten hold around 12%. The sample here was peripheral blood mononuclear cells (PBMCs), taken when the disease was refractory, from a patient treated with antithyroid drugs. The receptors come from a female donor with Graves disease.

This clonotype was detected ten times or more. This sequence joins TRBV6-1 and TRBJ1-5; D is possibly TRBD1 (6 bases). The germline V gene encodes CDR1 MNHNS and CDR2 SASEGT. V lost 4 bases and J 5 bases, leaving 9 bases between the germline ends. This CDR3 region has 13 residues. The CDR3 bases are TGTGCCAGCAGTGCAGGGGATGATCAGCCCCAGCATTTT. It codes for CASSAGDDQPQHF.

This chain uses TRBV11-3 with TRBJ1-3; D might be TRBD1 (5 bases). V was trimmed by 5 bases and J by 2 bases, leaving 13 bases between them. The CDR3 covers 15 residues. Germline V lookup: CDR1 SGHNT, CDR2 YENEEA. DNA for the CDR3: TGTGCCAGCAGCCAACAGGCCAGGGCTGGAAACACCATATATTTT. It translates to CASSQQARAGNTIYF.

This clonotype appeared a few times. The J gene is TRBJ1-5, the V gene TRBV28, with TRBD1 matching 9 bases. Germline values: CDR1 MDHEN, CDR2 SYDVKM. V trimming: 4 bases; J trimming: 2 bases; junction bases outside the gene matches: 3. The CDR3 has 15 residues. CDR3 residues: CASSWGQGGNQPQHF. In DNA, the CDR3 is TGTGCCAGCAGTTGGGGACAGGGAGGCAATCAGCCCCAGCATTTT.

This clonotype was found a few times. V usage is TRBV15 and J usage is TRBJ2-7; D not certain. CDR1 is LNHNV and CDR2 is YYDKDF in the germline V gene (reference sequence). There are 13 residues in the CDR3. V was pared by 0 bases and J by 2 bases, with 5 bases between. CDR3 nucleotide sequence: TGTGCCACCAGCAGAGACAGTCCCTACGAGCAGTACTTC. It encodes CATSRDSPYEQYF.

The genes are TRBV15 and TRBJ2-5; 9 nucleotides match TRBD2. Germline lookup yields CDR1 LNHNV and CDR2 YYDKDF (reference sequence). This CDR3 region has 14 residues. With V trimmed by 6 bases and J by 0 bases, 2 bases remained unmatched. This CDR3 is CATRPSGNQETQYF. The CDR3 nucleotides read TGTGCCACCAGACCTAGCGGGAACCAAGAGACCCAGTACTTC.

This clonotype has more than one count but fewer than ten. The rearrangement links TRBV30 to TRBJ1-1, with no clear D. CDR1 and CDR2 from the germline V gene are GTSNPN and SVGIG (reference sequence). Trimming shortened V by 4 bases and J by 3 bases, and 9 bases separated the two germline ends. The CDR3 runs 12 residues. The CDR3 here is CAWNRPYTEAFF. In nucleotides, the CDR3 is TGTGCCTGGAATCGCCCATACACTGAAGCTTTCTTT. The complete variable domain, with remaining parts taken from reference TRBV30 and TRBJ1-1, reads SQTIHQWPATLVQPVGSPLSLECTVEGTSNPNLYWYRQAAGRGLQLLFYSVGIGQISSEVPQNLSASRPQDRQFILSSKKLLLSDSGFYLCAWNRPYTEAFFGQGTRLTVV.

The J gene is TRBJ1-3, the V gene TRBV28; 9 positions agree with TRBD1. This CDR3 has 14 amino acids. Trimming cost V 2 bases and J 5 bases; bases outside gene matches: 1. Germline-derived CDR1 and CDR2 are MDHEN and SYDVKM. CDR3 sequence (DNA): TGTGCCAGCAGTTTAGGGACAGGGCGAAACACCATATATTTT. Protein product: CASSLGTGRNTIYF. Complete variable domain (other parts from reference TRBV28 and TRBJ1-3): DVKVTQSSRYLVKRTGEKVFLECVQDMDHENMFWYRQDPGLGLRLIYFSYDVKMKEKGDIPEGYSVSREKKERFSLILESASTNQTSMYLCASSLGTGRNTIYFGEGSWLTVV.

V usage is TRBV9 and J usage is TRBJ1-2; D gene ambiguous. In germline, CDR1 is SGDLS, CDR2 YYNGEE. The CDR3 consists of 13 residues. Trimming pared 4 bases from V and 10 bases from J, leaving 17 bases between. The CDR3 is CASSSPGVTLYTF. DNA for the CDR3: TGTGCCAGCAGCTCTCCGGGCGTTACCCTCTACACCTTC.

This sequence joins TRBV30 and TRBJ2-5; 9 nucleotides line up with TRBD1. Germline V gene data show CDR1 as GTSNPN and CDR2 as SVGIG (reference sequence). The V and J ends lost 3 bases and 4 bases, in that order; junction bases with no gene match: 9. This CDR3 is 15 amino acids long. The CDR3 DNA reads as TGTGCCTGGAGGCCGGGACAGGGATCGCTAGAGACCCAGTACTTC. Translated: CAWRPGQGSLETQYF.

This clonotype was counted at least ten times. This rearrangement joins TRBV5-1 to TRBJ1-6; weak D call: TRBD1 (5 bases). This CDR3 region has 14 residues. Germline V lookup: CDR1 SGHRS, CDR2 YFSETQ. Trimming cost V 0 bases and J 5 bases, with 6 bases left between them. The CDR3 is CASSLVGDNSPLHF. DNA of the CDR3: TGCGCCAGCAGCTTGGTGGGGGATAATTCACCCCTCCACTTT. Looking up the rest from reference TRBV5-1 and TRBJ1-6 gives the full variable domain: KAGVTQTPRYLIKTRGQQVTLSCSPISGHRSVSWYQQTPGQGLQFLFEYFSETQRNKGNFPGRFSGRQFSNSRSEMNVSTLELGDSALYLCASSLVGDNSPLHFGNGTRLTVT.

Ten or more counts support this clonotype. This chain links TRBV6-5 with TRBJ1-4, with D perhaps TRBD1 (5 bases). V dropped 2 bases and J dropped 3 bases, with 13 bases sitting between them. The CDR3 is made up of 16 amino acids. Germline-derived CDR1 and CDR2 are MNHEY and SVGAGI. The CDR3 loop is CASSYRGGAANEKLFF. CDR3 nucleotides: TGTGCCAGCAGTTACAGAGGTGGGGCAGCTAATGAAAAACTGTTTTTT.

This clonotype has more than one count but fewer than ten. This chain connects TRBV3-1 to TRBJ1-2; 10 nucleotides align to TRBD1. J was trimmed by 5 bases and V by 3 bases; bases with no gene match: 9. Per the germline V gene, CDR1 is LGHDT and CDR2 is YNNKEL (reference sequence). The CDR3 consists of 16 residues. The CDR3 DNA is TGTGCCAGCAGCCACAGGGGGACAGGGGAGGAGTATGGCTACACCTTC. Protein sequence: CASSHRGTGEEYGYTF. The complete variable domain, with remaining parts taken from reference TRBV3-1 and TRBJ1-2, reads DTAVSQTPKYLVTQMGNDKSIKCEQNLGHDTMYWYKQDSKKFLKIMFSYNNKELIINETVPNRFSPKSPDKAHLNLHINSLELGDSAVYFCASSHRGTGEEYGYTFGSGTRLTVV.

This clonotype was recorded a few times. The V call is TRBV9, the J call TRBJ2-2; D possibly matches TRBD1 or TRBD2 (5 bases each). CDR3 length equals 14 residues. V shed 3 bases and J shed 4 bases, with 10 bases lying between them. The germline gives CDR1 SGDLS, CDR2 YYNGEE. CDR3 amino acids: CASSGRGVTGELFF. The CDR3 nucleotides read TGTGCCAGCAGCGGCAGAGGGGTCACCGGGGAGCTGTTTTTT.

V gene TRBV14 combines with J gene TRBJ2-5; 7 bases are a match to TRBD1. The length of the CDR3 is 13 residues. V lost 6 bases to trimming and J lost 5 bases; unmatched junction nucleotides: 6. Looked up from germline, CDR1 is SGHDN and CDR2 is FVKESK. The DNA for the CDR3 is TGTGCCAGCAGGGTGACAGGGTGGGAGACCCAGTACTTC. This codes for CASRVTGWETQYF.

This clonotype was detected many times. CDR3 sequence (DNA): TGTGCCAGTAGTCCAACCGGACAGGGAAACACTGAAGCTTTCTTT. Its protein is CASSPTGQGNTEAFF. The chain carries TRBV19 and TRBJ1-1, with 8 nucleotides matching TRBD1. V shed 5 bases, J shed 2 bases, and the junction held 7 bases outside the gene matches. Per the germline V gene, CDR1 is LNHDA and CDR2 is SQIVND (reference sequence). The CDR3 spans 15 residues.

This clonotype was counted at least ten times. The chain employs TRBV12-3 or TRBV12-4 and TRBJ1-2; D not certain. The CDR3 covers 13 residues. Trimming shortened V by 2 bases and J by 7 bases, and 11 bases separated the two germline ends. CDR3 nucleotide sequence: TGTGCCAGCAGTTTATCCCCATCGGGTGGCTACACCTTC. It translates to CASSLSPSGGYTF.

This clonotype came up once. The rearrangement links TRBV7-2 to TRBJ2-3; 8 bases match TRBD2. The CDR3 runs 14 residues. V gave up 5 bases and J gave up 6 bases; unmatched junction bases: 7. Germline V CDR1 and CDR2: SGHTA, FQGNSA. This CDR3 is CASSLQSGSDTQYF. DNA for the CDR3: TGTGCCAGCAGCCTTCAAAGCGGGAGTGATACGCAGTATTTT.

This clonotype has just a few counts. DNA for the CDR3: TGTGCCAGCAGCTTGAAAGGGCCGGCCTACGAGCAGTACTTC. Its translation: CASSLKGPAYEQYF. V usage is TRBV7-9 and J usage is TRBJ2-7; D is unclear. Between the trimmed V and J ends, which lost 3 bases and 2 bases, there was a span of 11 bases. Looked up from germline, CDR1 is SEHNR and CDR2 is FQNEAQ (reference sequence). This CDR3 is 14 amino acids long.

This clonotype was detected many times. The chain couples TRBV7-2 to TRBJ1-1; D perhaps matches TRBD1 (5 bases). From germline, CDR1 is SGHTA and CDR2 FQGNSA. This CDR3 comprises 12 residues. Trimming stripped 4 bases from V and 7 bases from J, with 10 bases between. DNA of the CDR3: TGTGCCAGCAGCTCCCCCGGGGGTGAAGCTTTCTTT. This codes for CASSSPGGEAFF.

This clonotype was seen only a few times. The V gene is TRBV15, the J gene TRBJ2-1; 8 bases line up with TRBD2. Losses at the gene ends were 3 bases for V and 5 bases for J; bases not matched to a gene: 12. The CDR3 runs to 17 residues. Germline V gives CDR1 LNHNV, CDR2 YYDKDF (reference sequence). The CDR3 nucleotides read TGTGCCACCAGCAGTATGGCGGGAGGCCGCATTAACAATGAGCAGTTCTTC. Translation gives CATSSMAGGRINNEQFF.

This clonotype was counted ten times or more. CDR3 residues: CAWSKSQGYTF. DNA for the CDR3: TGTGCCTGGAGTAAGTCTCAGGGCTACACCTTC. This chain joins TRBV30 and TRBJ1-2; D ambiguous. The length of the CDR3 is 11 residues. CDR1 and CDR2 from the germline V gene are GTSNPN and SVGIG (reference sequence). V was cut by 2 bases and J by 8 bases, with 9 bases left in between.

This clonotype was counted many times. The CDR3 reads CASRGQGSNTGELFF. CDR3 DNA sequence: TGTGCCAGCAGAGGACAGGGTTCGAACACCGGGGAGCTGTTTTTT. This chain connects TRBV6-1 to TRBJ2-2; 8 nucleotides match TRBD1. The CDR3 covers 15 residues. Germline V lookup: CDR1 MNHNS, CDR2 SASEGT. V shed 6 bases and J 0 bases; nucleotides not matched to a gene: 3.

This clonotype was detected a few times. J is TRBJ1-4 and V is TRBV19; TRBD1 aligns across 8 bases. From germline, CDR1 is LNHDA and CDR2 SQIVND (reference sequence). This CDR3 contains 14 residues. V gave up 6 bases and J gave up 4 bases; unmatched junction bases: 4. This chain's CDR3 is CASRLTGGNEKLFF. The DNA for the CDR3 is TGTGCCAGTAGACTCACAGGGGGTAATGAAAAACTGTTTTTT.

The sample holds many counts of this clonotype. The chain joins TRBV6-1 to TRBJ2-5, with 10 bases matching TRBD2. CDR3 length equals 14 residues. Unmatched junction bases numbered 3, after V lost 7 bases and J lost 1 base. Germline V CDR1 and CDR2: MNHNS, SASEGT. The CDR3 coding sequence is TGTGCCAGCAAACTAGCGGGGCGCCAAGAGACCCAGTACTTC. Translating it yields CASKLAGRQETQYF.

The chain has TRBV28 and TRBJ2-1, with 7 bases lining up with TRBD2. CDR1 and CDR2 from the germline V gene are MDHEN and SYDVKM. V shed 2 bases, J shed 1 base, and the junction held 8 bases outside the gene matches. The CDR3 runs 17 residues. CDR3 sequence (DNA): TGTGCCAGCAGTTTAGGGATGCGCGGGAGTTCCTACAATGAGCAGTTCTTC. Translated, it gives CASSLGMRGSSYNEQFF.